This entry lists 16 T cell receptor beta chains sequenced from one sample in a study of T cell changes during pregnancy in multiple sclerosis. Produced via immunoSEQ multiplex PCR; TCRdb's table is partial and in-frame only. The sample has around 66,000 clones, more than 90% seen once. This specimen was peripheral blood, taken in the first trimester of pregnancy. Receptors were obtained from a female donor in good health, enrolled as a control in a pregnancy study.

V usage is TRBV6-5 and J usage is TRBJ1-1, with 7 positions matching TRBD1. This CDR3 spans 13 amino acids. Germline-derived CDR1 and CDR2 are MNHEY and SVGAGI. After removal of 6 bases from V and 2 bases from J, the junction contained 3 bases not matched to a gene. The CDR3 here is CASRSGGNTEAFF. In DNA, the CDR3 is TGTGCCAGCAGGTCAGGGGGAAACACTGAAGCTTTCTTT.

The rearrangement joins TRBV5-1 to TRBJ1-5; D remains ambiguous. Germline V gene data show CDR1 as SGHRS and CDR2 as YFSETQ. The CDR3 totals 14 residues. The V and J ends lost 2 bases and 2 bases respectively, with 8 bases between them. The CDR3: CASSFDRGNQPQHF. Here the CDR3 DNA reads TGCGCCAGCAGCTTTGACCGGGGCAATCAGCCCCAGCATTTT.

As for this clone: One junction end does not reproduce the germline sequence, and a read error may be involved. This chain connects TRBV7-2 to TRBJ2-7; no firm D call. CDR1 and CDR2 (germline): SGHTA, FQGNSA. The CDR3 runs to 11 residues. CDR3 sequence reads: CATSRFYEQYF. CDR3 sequence (DNA): TGTGCCACCAGCCGGTTTTACGAGCAGTACTTC.

The chain recombines TRBV29-1 with TRBJ2-7; 7 bases line up with TRBD1. The CDR3 runs 14 residues. V lost 7 bases to trimming and J lost 6 bases; unmatched junction nucleotides: 15. CDR1 and CDR2 from the germline V gene are SQVTM and ANQGSEA. DNA for the CDR3: TGCAGCGCCTCCACATCGGGCAGGGGGACCGAGCAGTACTTC. Translating it yields CSASTSGRGTEQYF.

V usage is TRBV4-3 and J usage is TRBJ2-7; 9 nucleotides line up with TRBD1. The V and J ends lost 4 bases and 3 bases, in that order; junction bases with no gene match: 7. Looked up from germline, CDR1 is LGHNA and CDR2 is YSLEER. The CDR3 runs 15 residues. The CDR3: CASSLQPGQGYEQYF. CDR3 DNA: TGCGCCAGCAGCCTGCAACCGGGACAGGGCTACGAGCAGTACTTC.

To note about this clone: A junction end diverges from the germline sequence, so it may reflect a read error. At the DNA level, this CDR3 is encoded by other sequences in the same sample as well. The rearrangement joins TRBV4-1 to TRBJ1-3, with D possibly TRBD1 on 6 matching bases. CDR3 length: 17 amino acids. Germline CDR1 reads MGHRA; CDR2 reads YSYEKL. CDR3 loop: CASSQDRGAISGNTIYF. DNA of the CDR3: TGCGCCAGCAGCCAAGATCGGGGGGCCATCTCTGGAAACACCATATACTTT.

The chain combines TRBV6-5 with TRBJ2-4; D unclear. The CDR3 extends over 11 amino acids. V was clipped by 7 bases and J by 4 bases, with 5 bases between them. Germline V CDR1 and CDR2: MNHEY, SVGAGI. The CDR3, as DNA: TGTGCCAGCACCCAAAAAAACATTCAGTACTTC. Encoded protein: CASTQKNIQYF.

The chain joins TRBV19 to TRBJ1-1; no definite D call. The CDR3 contains 15 residues. Per germline, CDR1 LNHDA and CDR2 SQIVND (reference sequence). Trimming cost V 3 bases and J 1 base, with 12 bases left between them. This CDR3 is CASSISGGSNTEAFF. The CDR3 coding sequence is TGTGCCAGTAGTATCTCGGGAGGTTCGAACACTGAAGCTTTCTTT.

J is TRBJ1-4 and V is TRBV6-4, with D maybe TRBD1 (6 bases). The CDR3 runs to 15 residues. Germline V CDR1 and CDR2: MRHNA, SNTAGT. Between the trimmed V and J ends, which lost 0 bases and 8 bases, there was a span of 13 bases. The CDR3, as DNA: TGTGCCAGCAGTGACTCGAAAAGGGGGGGAGAAAAACTGTTTTTT. Translating gives CASSDSKRGGEKLFF.

This chain uses TRBV6-5 with TRBJ1-2; D possibly corresponds to TRBD1 (5 bases). CDR1 and CDR2 from the germline V gene are MNHEY and SVGAGI. The V end lost 6 bases, the J end lost 7 bases, and 15 bases lay between the germline ends. The CDR3 has 13 residues. The DNA for the CDR3 is TGTGCCAGCAGGGATGGAGGGGTTACTGGCTACACCTTC. It translates to CASRDGGVTGYTF.

The chain is built from TRBV4-1 and TRBJ2-3; 7 bases line up with TRBD2. The CDR3 runs to 19 residues. V was pared by 1 base and J by 0 bases, with 13 bases of the junction left unmatched. Germline CDR1 and CDR2: MGHRA and YSYEKL. CDR3 sequence (DNA): TGCGCCAGCAGCCAAGGTAGCTGGCTAGCGGCCAGCAGCACAGATACGCAGTATTTT. It translates to CASSQGSWLAASSTDTQYF.

The V and J genes are TRBV6-5 and TRBJ1-2, with a weak D call TRBD1 (5 bases). The CDR3 runs 14 residues. V was trimmed by 2 bases and J by 4 bases, leaving 11 bases between them. Germline V gives CDR1 MNHEY, CDR2 SVGAGI. The DNA for the CDR3 is TGTGCCAGCAGTTACAGGCAGGGCCTCTATGGCTACACCTTC. It translates to CASSYRQGLYGYTF.

The V call is TRBV6-5, the J call TRBJ2-5; D is perhaps TRBD2 (7 bases). Trimming took off 8 bases at V and 2 bases at J, with 15 bases between the two ends. The germline gives CDR1 MNHEY, CDR2 SVGAGI. The CDR3 has 14 residues. The CDR3 coding sequence is TGTGCCAGCTCCCTCGGGGGGCCACAAGAGACCCAGTACTTC. Its translation: CASSLGGPQETQYF.

The chain joins TRBV18 to TRBJ2-3; 12 bases line up with TRBD2. This CDR3 has 20 residues. The germline V gene encodes CDR1 KGHSH and CDR2 LQKENI. Trimming took 3 bases from V and 5 from J; bases not matched to a gene: 18. CDR3 in amino acids: CASSPNPGLAGGPSGDTQYF. Written as DNA, the CDR3 is TGTGCCAGCTCACCCAACCCTGGGCTAGCGGGAGGGCCCTCAGGAGATACGCAGTATTTT.

The rearrangement uses TRBV9 and TRBJ2-7, with 7 bases fitting TRBD2. Germline lookup yields CDR1 SGDLS and CDR2 YYNGEE. Trimming at V came to 4 bases and at J to 4 bases, leaving 8 bases not matched to a gene. This CDR3 is built from 14 residues. The chain's CDR3 is CASSPREAPYEQYF. The CDR3 coding sequence is TGTGCCAGCAGCCCCCGGGAGGCTCCATACGAGCAGTACTTC.

The CDR3 region is CASSQGGQGTPIYGYTF. In nucleotides, the CDR3 is TGTGCCAGCAGCCAAGGCGGACAGGGTACCCCTATCTATGGCTACACCTTC. This chain uses TRBV4-2 with TRBJ1-2; TRBD1 matches at 8 bases. This CDR3 has 17 amino acids. The germline V gene has CDR1 LGHNA and CDR2 YNFKEQ. After removal of 1 base from V and 4 bases from J, the junction contained 11 bases not matched to a gene.